This TCR beta chain was documented in a study of T-cell reconstitution after alpha-beta-depleted transplantation in children. This clonotype was seen a handful of times. A library of TCRbeta sequences, prepared with unique molecular identifiers, was generated. TCRdb reanalysed the PCR reads using MiXCR and keeps one entry per CDR3 protein. Among some 640,000 distinct CDR3 sequences listed, around 16% were seen once. This CDR3 contains 15 residues. Per germline, CDR1 SGHVS and CDR2 FQNEAQ. J gave up 2 bases and V 6 bases, and 9 bases lay outside the gene matches. The sample here was PBMCs from the stem cell graft donor, taken from the stem cell graft. The clonotype comes from a human donor who donated a stem cell graft to a child with acute myeloid leukemia. This chain joins TRBV7-8 and TRBJ2-7, with 8 bases fitting TRBD1. The CDR3 nucleotides read TGTGCCAGCAGTCAAGAGATACAGGGGGCCTACGAGCAGTACTTC. Amino acid sequence: CASSQEIQGAYEQYF.